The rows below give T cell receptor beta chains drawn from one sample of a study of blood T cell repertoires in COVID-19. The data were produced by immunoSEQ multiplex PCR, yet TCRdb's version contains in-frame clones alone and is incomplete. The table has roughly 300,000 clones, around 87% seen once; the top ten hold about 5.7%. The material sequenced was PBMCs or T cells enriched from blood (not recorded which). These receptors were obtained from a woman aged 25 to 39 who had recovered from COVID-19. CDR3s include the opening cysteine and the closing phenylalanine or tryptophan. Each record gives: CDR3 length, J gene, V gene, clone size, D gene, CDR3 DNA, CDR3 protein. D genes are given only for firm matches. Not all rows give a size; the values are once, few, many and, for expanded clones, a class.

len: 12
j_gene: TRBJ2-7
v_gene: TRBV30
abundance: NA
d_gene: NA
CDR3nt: TGTGCCTGGAGTGTGACGGGCTACGAGCAGTACTTC
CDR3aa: CAWSVTGYEQYF

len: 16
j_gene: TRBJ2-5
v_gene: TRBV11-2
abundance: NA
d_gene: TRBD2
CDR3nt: TGTGCCAGCAGCTTATTAAGCGGGGGGGCCCAAGAGACCCAGTACTTC
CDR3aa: CASSLLSGGAQETQYF

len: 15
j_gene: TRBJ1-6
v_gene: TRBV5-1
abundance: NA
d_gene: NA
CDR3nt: TGCGCCAGCAGCCCTGGACAGCCTAGGGGTTCACCCCTCCACTTT
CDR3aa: CASSPGQPRGSPLHF

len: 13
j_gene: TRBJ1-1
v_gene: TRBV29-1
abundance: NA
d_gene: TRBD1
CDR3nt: TGCAGCGTTTCGGACAGGGATCGGGGAGAAGCTTTCTTT
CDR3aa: CSVSDRDRGEAFF

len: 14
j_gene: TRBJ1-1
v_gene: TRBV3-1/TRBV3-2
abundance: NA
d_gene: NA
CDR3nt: TGTGCCAGCAGCCAAGAGGCGGTGAGGACTGAAGCTTTCTTT
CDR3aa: CASSQEAVRTEAFF

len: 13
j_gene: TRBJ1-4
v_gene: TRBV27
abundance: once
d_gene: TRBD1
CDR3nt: TGTGCCAGCAGCCGACAGGGAGACGAAAAACTGTTTTTT
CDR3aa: CASSRQGDEKLFF

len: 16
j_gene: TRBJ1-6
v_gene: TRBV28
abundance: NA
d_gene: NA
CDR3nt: TGTGCCAGCAGTCCCCCCCAGGGATCCTATAATTCACCCCTCCACTTT
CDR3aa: CASSPPQGSYNSPLHF

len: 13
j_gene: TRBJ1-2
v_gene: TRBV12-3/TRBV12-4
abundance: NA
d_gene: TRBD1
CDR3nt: TGTGCCAGCAGGAGGGACAGAGGCTATGGCTACACCTTC
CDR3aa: CASRRDRGYGYTF

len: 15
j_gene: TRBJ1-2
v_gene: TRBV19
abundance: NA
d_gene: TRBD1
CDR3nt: TGTGCCAGTAGCAATACACCCGGGACAGGCTATGGCTACACCTTC
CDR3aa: CASSNTPGTGYGYTF

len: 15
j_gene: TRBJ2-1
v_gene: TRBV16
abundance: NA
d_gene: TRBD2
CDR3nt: TGTGCCAGCAGCCCCACTAGCGGGGGGCCCAATGAGCAGTTCTTC
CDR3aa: CASSPTSGGPNEQFF

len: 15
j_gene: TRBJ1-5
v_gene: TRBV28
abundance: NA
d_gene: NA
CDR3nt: TGTGCCAGCAGCCCCCCGGGGGGAGGAAGTCAGCCCCAGCATTTT
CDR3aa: CASSPPGGGSQPQHF

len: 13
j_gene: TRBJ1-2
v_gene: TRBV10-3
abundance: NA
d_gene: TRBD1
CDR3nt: TGTGCCCTTTCGGAGGGGCAGGGGGATGGCTACACCTTC
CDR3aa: CALSEGQGDGYTF

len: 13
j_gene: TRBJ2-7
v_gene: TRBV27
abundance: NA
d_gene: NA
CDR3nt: TGTGCCAGCAGTTTGTTCGTCCAGGGGGAGCAGTACTTC
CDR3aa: CASSLFVQGEQYF

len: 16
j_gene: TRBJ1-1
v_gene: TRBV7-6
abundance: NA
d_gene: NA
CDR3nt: TGTGCCAGCAGCTTAGTCGACGGGGGGATGAACACTGAAGCTTTCTTT
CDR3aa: CASSLVDGGMNTEAFF

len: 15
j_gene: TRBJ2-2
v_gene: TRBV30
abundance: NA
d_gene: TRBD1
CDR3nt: TGTGCCTGGCACAGGGGGCCCGCGAACACCGGGGAGCTGTTTTTT
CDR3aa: CAWHRGPANTGELFF

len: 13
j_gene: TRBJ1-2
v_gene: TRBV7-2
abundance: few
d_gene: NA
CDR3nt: TGTGCCAGCAGCTTAGACCAGGGTTACGGCTACACCTTC
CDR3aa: CASSLDQGYGYTF

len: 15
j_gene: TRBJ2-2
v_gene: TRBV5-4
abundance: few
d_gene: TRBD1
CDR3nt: TGTGCCAGCAGCTTGGGACAGGGTTACACCGGGGAGCTGTTTTTT
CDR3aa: CASSLGQGYTGELFF

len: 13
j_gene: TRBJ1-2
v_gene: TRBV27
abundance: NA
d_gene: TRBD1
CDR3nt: TGTGCCAGCAGTTTGGGACAGTTCTATGGCTACACCTTC
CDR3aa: CASSLGQFYGYTF

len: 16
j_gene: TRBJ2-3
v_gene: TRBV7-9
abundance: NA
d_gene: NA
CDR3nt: TGTGCCAGCAGTCAAAGCAGGATGGGGCACACAGATACGCAGTATTTT
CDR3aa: CASSQSRMGHTDTQYF

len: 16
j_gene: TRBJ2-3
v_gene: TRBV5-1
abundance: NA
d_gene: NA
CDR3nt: TGCGCCAGCAGCTTGGGTCCGGGGATGGGCACAGATACGCAGTATTTT
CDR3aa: CASSLGPGMGTDTQYF

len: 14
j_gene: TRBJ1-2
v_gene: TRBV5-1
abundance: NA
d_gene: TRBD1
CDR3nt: TGCGCCAGTAGAACCGGGACAGGGGGATATGGCTACACCTTC
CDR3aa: CASRTGTGGYGYTF

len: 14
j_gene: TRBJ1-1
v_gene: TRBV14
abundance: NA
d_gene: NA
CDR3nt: TGTGCCAGCAGCCAAGCGCAGGGTGTCACTGAAGCTTTCTTT
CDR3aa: CASSQAQGVTEAFF